This T cell receptor beta chain was captured in a study of cytomegalovirus exposure and HLA in healthy donors. Study-level points and caveats: As confirmed in vitro, a few CMV-associated chains were specific for CMV antigens.

The ends lost 5 bases at V and 15 bases at J; junction bases unmatched: 8. Germline lookup yields CDR1 PRHDT and CDR2 FYEKMQ (reference sequence). The CDR3 has 12 residues. Remarks on this clone: Antigen: not known.

Sequencing was performed with immunoSEQ multiplex PCR; in TCRdb, only in-frame clones are kept and a portion is missing. The profile shows about 150,000 clones, about 88% of them singletons. The sequenced material came from PBMCs. The clonotype was recovered from a man aged 18 to 29 in good health and CMV-seropositive. J is TRBJ2-1 and V is TRBV13; 9 bases agree with TRBD2. The DNA of the CDR3 is TGTGCCAGCAGCCCCCGGACTAGCGAGGCGTTCTTC. This sequence encodes CASSPRTSEAFF.